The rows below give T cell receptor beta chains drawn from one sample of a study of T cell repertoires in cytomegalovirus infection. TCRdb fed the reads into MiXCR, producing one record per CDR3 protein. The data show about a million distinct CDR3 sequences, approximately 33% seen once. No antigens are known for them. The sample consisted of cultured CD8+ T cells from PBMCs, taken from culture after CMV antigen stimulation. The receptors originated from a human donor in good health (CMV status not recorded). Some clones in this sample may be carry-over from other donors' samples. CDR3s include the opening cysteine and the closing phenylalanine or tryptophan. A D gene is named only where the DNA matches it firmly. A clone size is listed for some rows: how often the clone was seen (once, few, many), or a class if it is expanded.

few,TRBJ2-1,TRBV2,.,TGTGCCAGCAGTGACTTCTTACAGGGAGGCCACAATGAGCAGTTCTTC,CASSDFLQGGHNEQFF
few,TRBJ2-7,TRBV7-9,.,TGTGCCAGCAGCTTCGGCCTCGGGCACAAAAATGACGAGCAGTACTTC,CASSFGLGHKNDEQYF
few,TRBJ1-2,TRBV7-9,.,TGTGCCAGCAGCTTAGGGGCTGGGAAGAGCTACACCTTC,CASSLGAGKSYTF
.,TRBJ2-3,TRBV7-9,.,TGTGCCAACAGCCCCCGCCGGAAAGGAACAGATACGCAGTATTTT,CANSPRRKGTDTQYF
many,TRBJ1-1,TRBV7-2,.,TGTGCCAGCAGCCGCCCCAGGGTAACTGAAGCTTTCTTT,CASSRPRVTEAFF
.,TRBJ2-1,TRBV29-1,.,TGCAGCGTTGTCCCGGTGCAGTTCTTC,CSVVPVQFF
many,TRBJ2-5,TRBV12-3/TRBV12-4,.,TGTGCCAGCAGGCTTACAGGGTTGGAGACCCAGTACTTC,CASRLTGLETQYF
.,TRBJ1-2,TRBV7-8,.,TGTGCCAGCACCGGGCCAGGGGATGGCTACACCTTC,CASTGPGDGYTF
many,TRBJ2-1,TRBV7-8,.,TGTGCCAGCAGCCCTTCCCAGGGACGCAATGAGCAGTTCTTC,CASSPSQGRNEQFF
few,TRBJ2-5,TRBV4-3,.,TGCGCCAGCAGCCAAGATCGGGCGGTTCAAGAGACCCAGTACTTC,CASSQDRAVQETQYF
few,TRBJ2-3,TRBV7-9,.,TGTGCCAGCGTGGGACTGTGGAGCACAGATACGCAGTATTTT,CASVGLWSTDTQYF
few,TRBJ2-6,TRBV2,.,TGTGCCAGCGGGATCTCACGCTCTGGGGCCAACGTCCTGACTTTC,CASGISRSGANVLTF
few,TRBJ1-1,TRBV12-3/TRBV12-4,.,TGTGCCAGCAGTTTGAGTCAGTACACTGAAGCTTTCTTT,CASSLSQYTEAFF
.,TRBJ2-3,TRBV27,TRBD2,TGTGCCAGCAGTCCACCCTTCGACGCGACTAGCGGGGTGCGTACAGATACGCAGTATTTT,CASSPPFDATSGVRTDTQYF
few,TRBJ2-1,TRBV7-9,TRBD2,TGTGCCAGCACCCCTAGCGGGGGGGCAAGGGAGCAGTTCTTC,CASTPSGGAREQFF
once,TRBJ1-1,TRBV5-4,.,TGTGCCAGCAGCTTGGACGCGGCCCCTGAAGCTTTCTTT,CASSLDAAPEAFF
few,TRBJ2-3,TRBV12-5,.,TGTGCTAGTCAAGACTTCAGATACACATATACGCAGTATTTT,CASQDFRYTYTQYF
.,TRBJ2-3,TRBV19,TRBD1,TGTGCCAGTAGTACGGGACAGGGGGGAAGAGCAGATACGCAGTATTTT,CASSTGQGGRADTQYF
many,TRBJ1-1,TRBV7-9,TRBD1,TGTGCCAGCAGCTTACTTCCGGGACAGGGGGTTTTAACTGAAGCTTTCTTT,CASSLLPGQGVLTEAFF
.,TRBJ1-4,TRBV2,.,TGTGCCAGCGATGGATGGGGTACTAATGAAAAACTGTTTTTT,CASDGWGTNEKLFF
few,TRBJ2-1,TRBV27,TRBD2,TGTGCCAGCAGTTTGGTCCGGGGGGGCTCCTACAATGAGCAGTTCTTC,CASSLVRGGSYNEQFF
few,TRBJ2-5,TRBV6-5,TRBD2,TGTGCCAGCAGTTGGATCGGGACTAAAGAGACCCAGTACTTC,CASSWIGTKETQYF
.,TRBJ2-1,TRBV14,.,TGTGCCAGCAGCCAACCTGGGGGATCCGAGTTCTTC,CASSQPGGSEFF
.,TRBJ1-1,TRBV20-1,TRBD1,TGCAGTGCTAAAAATGGACCCTCAGGGGGCATGAACACTGAAGCTTTCTTT,CSAKNGPSGGMNTEAFF
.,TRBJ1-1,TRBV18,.,TGTGCCAGCTCACCGTCGCGAGGCACTGAAGCTTTCTTT,CASSPSRGTEAFF
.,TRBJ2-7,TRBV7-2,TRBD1,TGTGCCAGCAGTACCGGGACAGGGGTCCTCTACGAGCAGTACTTC,CASSTGTGVLYEQYF
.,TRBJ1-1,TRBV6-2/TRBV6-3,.,TGTGCCAGCAGTTACGGAAGGATGGACACTGAAGCTTTCTTT,CASSYGRMDTEAFF
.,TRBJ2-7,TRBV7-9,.,TGTGCCAGCAGCGCCTCCGATCGCGAGCAGTACTTC,CASSASDREQYF
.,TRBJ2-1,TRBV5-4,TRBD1,TGTGCCAGCAGCTTGGAGCGGGACAGGGGTTACAATGAGCAGTTCTTC,CASSLERDRGYNEQFF
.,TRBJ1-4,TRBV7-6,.,TGTGCTAGCAGCCTGTGTCCCCCGGGACGAAAACTGTTTTTT,CASSLCPPGRKLFF
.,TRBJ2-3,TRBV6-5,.,TGTGCCAGCAGTTTATTTGCCAATGTGGATCACTATACGCAGTATTTT,CASSLFANVDHYTQYF
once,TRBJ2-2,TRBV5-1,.,TGCGCCAGCGGTTGGGCCGGGGAGCTGTTTTTT,CASGWAGELFF